The T cell receptor (beta chain) under discussion was sequenced for a study of CD8 T cells in ankylosing spondylitis. Quantitative barcoded 5'-RACE was used to prepare TCR beta libraries. One entry per CDR3 protein, called by TCRdb with MiXCR from the 5' RACE reads. The sample contains hundreds of thousands of distinct CDR3 sequences, 15% to 20% of which appear only once. Points from the study as a whole: Reports of some motif variants in reactive arthritis synovial fluid and blood predate this one. Roughly 8 highly homologous variants made up a TCR beta motif, and this motif appeared characteristic of ankylosing spondylitis blood. CD8+ by phenotype, disease-linked clones were relatively rare in peripheral blood. Enrichment of disease-linked clones was reportedly significant in matched ankylosing spondylitis synovial fluid.

This clonotype was detected a few times. Antigen specificity is unknown. Trimming removed 5 bases from V and 0 bases from J, with 7 bases in between. Germline loops: CDR1 SEHNR, CDR2 FQNEAQ (reference sequence). This CDR3 is 13 amino acids long. The clonotype originates from a male donor with ankylosing spondylitis. The chain couples TRBV7-9 to TRBJ1-1; D possibly corresponds to TRBD1 (6 bases). Sequencing was done on a sample of blood, either unsorted or a sorted T cell fraction (not recorded which). The CDR3 here is CASSTGLNTEAFF. The CDR3 bases are TGTGCCAGCAGCACAGGGTTGAACACTGAAGCTTTCTTT.